This record looks at one T cell receptor (beta chain) sequence and its context. The sample is drawn from a study of blood T cell repertoires in COVID-19. Study-wide context: Nucleic acid was either cDNA or gDNA, and it came from T cells, B-cell-depleted T cells, or PBMCs.

Per the germline V gene, CDR1 is SGHNT and CDR2 is YYREEE (reference sequence). This CDR3 is 15 amino acids long. V was pared by 4 bases and J by 2 bases, with 13 bases between. Method: immunoSEQ multiplex PCR; TCRdb's copy keeps in-frame clones and lacks some. The repertoire holds about 250,000 clones, with roughly 86% as singletons. The sequenced sample was peripheral blood. The source of this sequence is an older woman who had recovered from COVID-19. The V gene is TRBV5-4, the J gene TRBJ1-3; D is possibly TRBD1 (5 bases). The CDR3 spells CASSDPIGAGNTIYF. The DNA for the CDR3 is TGTGCCAGCAGCGACCCTATAGGGGCTGGAAACACCATATATTTT.